This TCR beta chain appears in the sequencing data of a study of T cells after posttransplantation cyclophosphamide. General study results and limits: Recipient CMV seropositivity and CMV reactivation strongly tracked TRB clonality.

The CDR3 is made up of 13 amino acids. In germline, CDR1 is GTSNPN, CDR2 SVGIG (reference sequence). Germline trimming cut 5 bases from V and 11 bases from J; bases unmatched to any gene: 8. About this clone: Its antigen is not identified.

Here immunoSEQ multiplex PCR was the method, and the copy in TCRdb shows in-frame clones only, minus some. The sample includes approximately 50,000 clones, approximately 94% of them seen just once. The material sequenced was PBMCs. The clonotype comes from a woman younger than 45 in good health and a related stem cell transplant donor. This chain joins TRBV30 and TRBJ1-6; 8 bases match TRBD1. The CDR3 here is CAWDRGGGPPLHF. The CDR3 region has the DNA TGTGCCTGGGACAGGGGAGGGGGGCCACCCCTCCACTTT.